What follows is one TCR beta chain and its context. These data originate in a study of CD8 T cells in Susac syndrome. TEMRA cells were enriched by FACS, and CD4+ and CD8+ T cells were negatively isolated. This CDR3 is built from 20 residues. CDR1 is SGDLS and CDR2 is YYNGEE in the germline V gene. V was pared by 4 bases and J by 4 bases, with 19 bases of the junction left unmatched. Reverse transcription of roughly 0.5 to 1 ug RNA was carried out with random hexamers. Coverage of TCR beta CDR3 amplification by immunoSEQ multiplex PCR extended to 54 Vbeta and 13 Jbeta. In TCRdb, the immunoSEQ multiplex PCR reads were re-called with MiXCR into one record per CDR3 protein. Of 330,000 or so distinct CDR3 sequences listed, roughly 85% are singletons.

The chain has TRBV9 and TRBJ2-1; TRBD2 matches at 11 bases. Sequenced material: CD8+ T cells from PBMCs. The receptor was derived from a human donor with multiple sclerosis. The DNA for the CDR3 is TGTGCCAGCAGCCCTCCGCAGCTAGACAGGACTAGCGGGCTATACAATGAGCAGTTCTTC. Translating it yields CASSPPQLDRTSGLYNEQFF.